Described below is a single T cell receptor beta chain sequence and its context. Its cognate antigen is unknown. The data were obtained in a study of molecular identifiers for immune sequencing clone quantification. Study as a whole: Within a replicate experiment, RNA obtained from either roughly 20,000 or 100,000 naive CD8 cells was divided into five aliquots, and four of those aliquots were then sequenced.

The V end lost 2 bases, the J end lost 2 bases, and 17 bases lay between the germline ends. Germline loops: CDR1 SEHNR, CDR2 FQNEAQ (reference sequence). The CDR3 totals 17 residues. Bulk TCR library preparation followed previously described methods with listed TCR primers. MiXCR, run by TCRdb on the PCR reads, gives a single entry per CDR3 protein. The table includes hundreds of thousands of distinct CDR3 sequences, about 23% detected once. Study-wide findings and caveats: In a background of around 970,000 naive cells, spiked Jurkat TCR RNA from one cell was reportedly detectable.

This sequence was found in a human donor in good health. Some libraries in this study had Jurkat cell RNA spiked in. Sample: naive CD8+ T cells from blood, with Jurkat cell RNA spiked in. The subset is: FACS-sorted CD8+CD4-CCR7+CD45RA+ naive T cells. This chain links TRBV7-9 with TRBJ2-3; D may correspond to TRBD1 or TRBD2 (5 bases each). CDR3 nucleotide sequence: TGTGCCAGCAGCTTATCCGGGACGGAGGCTTACACAGATACGCAGTATTTT. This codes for CASSLSGTEAYTDTQYF. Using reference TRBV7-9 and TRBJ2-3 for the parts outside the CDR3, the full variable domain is DTGVSQNPRHKITKRGQNVTFRCDPISEHNRLYWYRQTLGQGPEFLTYFQNEAQLEKSRLLSDRFSAERPKGSFSTLEIQRTEQGDSAMYLCASSLSGTEAYTDTQYFGPGTRLTVL.